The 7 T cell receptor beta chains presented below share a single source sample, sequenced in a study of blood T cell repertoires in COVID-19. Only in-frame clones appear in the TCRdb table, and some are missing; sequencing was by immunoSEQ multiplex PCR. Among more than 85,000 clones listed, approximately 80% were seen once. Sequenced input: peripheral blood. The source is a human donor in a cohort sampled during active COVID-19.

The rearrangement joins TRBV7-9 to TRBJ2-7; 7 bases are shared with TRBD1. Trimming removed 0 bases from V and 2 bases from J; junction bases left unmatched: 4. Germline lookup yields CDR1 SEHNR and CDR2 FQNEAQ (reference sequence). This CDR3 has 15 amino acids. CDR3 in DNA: TGTGCCAGCAGCTTAGCGAGAACAGGGGCCTACGAGCAGTACTTC. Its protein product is CASSLARTGAYEQYF.

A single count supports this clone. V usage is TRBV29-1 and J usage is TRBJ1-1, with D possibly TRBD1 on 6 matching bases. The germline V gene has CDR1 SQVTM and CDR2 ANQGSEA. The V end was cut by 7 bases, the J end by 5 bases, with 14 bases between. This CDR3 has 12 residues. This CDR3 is CSGSRGGTEAFF. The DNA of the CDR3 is TGCAGCGGAAGCAGGGGAGGGACTGAAGCTTTCTTT.

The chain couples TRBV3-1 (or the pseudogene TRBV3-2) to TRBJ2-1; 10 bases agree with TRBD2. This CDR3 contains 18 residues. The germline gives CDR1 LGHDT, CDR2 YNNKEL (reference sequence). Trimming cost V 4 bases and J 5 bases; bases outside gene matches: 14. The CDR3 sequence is CASSPRRRLAGENNEQFF. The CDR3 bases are TGTGCCAGCAGCCCACGTCGTCGCCTAGCGGGGGAGAACAATGAGCAGTTCTTC.

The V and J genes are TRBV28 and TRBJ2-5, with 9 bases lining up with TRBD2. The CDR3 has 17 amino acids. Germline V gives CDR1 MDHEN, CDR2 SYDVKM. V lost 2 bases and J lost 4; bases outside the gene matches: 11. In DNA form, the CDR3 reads TGTGCCAGCAGTTTAATCGAGAGTAGCGGGAGAGCAGAGACCCAGTACTTC. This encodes CASSLIESSGRAETQYF.

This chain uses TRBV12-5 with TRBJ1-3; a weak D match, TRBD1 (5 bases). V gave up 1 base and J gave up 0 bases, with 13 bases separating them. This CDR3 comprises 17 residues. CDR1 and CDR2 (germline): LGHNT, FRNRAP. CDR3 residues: CASGLGRVVDSGNTIYF. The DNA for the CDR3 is TGTGCTAGTGGTTTGGGCAGGGTGGTAGACTCTGGAAACACCATATATTTT. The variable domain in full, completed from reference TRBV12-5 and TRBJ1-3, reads DARVTQTPRHKVTEMGQEVTMRCQPILGHNTVFWYRQTMMQGLELLAYFRNRAPLDDSGMPKDRFSAEMPDATLATLKIQPSEPRDSAVYFCASGLGRVVDSGNTIYFGEGSWLTVV.

CDR3 sequence reads: CASSYPGRAKNIQYF. Written as DNA, the CDR3 is TGTGCCAGCAGTTACCCCGGGAGGGCCAAAAACATTCAGTACTTC. The V gene is TRBV6-2 or TRBV6-3, the J gene TRBJ2-4; TRBD2 matches at 7 bases. Germline-derived CDR1 and CDR2 are MNHEY and SVGEGT. After removal of 2 bases from V and 1 base from J, the junction contained 2 bases not matched to a gene. CDR3 length: 15 amino acids.

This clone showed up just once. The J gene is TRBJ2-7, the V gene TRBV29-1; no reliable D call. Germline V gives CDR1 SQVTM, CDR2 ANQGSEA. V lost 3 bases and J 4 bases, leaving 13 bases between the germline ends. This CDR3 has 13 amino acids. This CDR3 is CSVDIDSKYEQYF. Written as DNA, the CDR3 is TGCAGCGTTGATATAGACTCAAAGTACGAGCAGTACTTC.